This T cell receptor beta chain was sequenced during a study of cytomegalovirus exposure and HLA in healthy donors. This clone was counted between two and nine times. Vbeta (60) and Jbeta (13) primers were used in the PCR. Sequenced by immunoSEQ multiplex PCR; TCRdb stores in-frame clones only, minus some. The repertoire holds about 100,000 clones, with roughly 71% as singletons. Sequenced: PBMCs. The TCR sequence derives from a man in his fifties in good health and CMV-seronegative.

The CDR3 spells CASSLRTSGIGNEQFF. As DNA, the CDR3 is TGCGCCAGCAGCCTCCGGACTAGCGGGATTGGGAATGAGCAGTTCTTC. The rearrangement links TRBV4-1 to TRBJ2-1, with 12 bases identical to TRBD2. The length of the CDR3 is 16 residues. Germline V gene sequence: CDR1 MGHRA, CDR2 YSYEKL. With 4 bases clipped from V and 7 bases from J, the junction kept 8 bases outside the gene matches.